These 24 T cell receptor beta chains came from one sample sequenced in a study of cytomegalovirus exposure and HLA in healthy donors. 13 Jbeta primers and 60 Vbeta primers were used for the PCR. Clones were sequenced by immunoSEQ multiplex PCR, and TCRdb holds only the in-frame ones, with some missing. The table records approximately 150,000 clones, 77% of them present only once. Sequencing was carried out using PBMCs. These receptors all stem from a young woman in good health and CMV-seronegative.

The chain uses TRBV19 and TRBJ2-7, with 8 bases matching TRBD2. After removal of 3 bases from V and 2 bases from J, the junction contained 3 bases not matched to a gene. Germline assignment: CDR1 LNHDA and CDR2 SQIVND (reference sequence). The length of the CDR3 is 14 residues. CDR3 loop: CASSMAGGAYEQYF. The CDR3 nucleotides are TGTGCCAGTAGTATGGCCGGGGGGGCCTACGAGCAGTACTTC.

V gene TRBV29-1 combines with J gene TRBJ2-3, with unresolved D. Germline V gene sequence: CDR1 SQVTM, CDR2 ANQGSEA. The V and J ends lost 4 bases and 1 base respectively, with 9 bases between them. The CDR3 loop spans 13 amino acids. The CDR3 DNA reads TGCAGCGTTGTCCAAGCCGGCACAGATACGCAGTATTTT. It codes for CSVVQAGTDTQYF.

The chain couples TRBV9 to TRBJ1-1; D gene unclear. The germline gives CDR1 SGDLS, CDR2 YYNGEE. Trimming removed 1 base from V and 0 bases from J, with 7 bases in between. CDR3 length equals 14 residues. The CDR3 sequence is CASSVQAMNTEAFF. The DNA of the CDR3 is TGTGCCAGCAGCGTACAGGCTATGAACACTGAAGCTTTCTTT.

In this sample, this clone turned up a few times. The rearrangement links TRBV7-3 to TRBJ2-2; tentatively, D is TRBD1 (5 bases). Trimming cost V 6 bases and J 4 bases, with 12 bases left between them. Germline V CDR1 and CDR2: SGHTA, FQGTGA. The CDR3 runs to 14 residues. CDR3 amino acids: CASRKGQGTGELFF. The CDR3 DNA reads as TGTGCCAGCAGGAAAGGGCAGGGCACCGGGGAGCTGTTTTTT.

V and J are TRBV9 and TRBJ2-3, with D perhaps TRBD2 (5 bases). Germline loops: CDR1 SGDLS, CDR2 YYNGEE. The CDR3 length is 14 residues. V was trimmed by 2 bases and J by 4 bases, leaving 11 bases between them. CDR3 amino acids: CASSVTSSPDTQYF. As DNA, the CDR3 is TGTGCCAGCAGCGTCACTAGTTCCCCAGATACGCAGTATTTT.

The chain is built from TRBV28 and TRBJ2-4; 10 positions match TRBD1. The CDR3 contains 18 residues. Germline-derived CDR1 and CDR2 are MDHEN and SYDVKM. J was trimmed by 0 bases and V by 6 bases; bases with no gene match: 11. DNA of the CDR3: TGTGCCAGCAGGGGGACAGGGGCGCCCCTAGGAGCCAAAAACATTCAGTACTTC. It specifies CASRGTGAPLGAKNIQYF.

This clone was observed a handful of times. J is TRBJ2-7 and V is TRBV5-6, with no clear D. CDR1 and CDR2 from the germline V gene are SGHDT and YYEEEE. The V and J ends lost 0 bases and 3 bases respectively, with 13 bases between them. The CDR3 covers 15 residues. DNA of the CDR3: TGTGCCAGCAGCTTGGGAGGTAGCAGCTTCTACGAGCAGTACTTC. It yields the protein CASSLGGSSFYEQYF.

This clone was recorded once. The chain is built from TRBV4-1 and TRBJ1-1, with TRBD1 matching 8 bases. Germline loops: CDR1 MGHRA, CDR2 YSYEKL. V gave up 6 bases and J gave up 0 bases; unmatched junction bases: 3. The CDR3 is made up of 14 amino acids. The CDR3, as DNA: TGCGCCAGCAGTCCAGGGGGCTTGAACACTGAAGCTTTCTTT. Encoded protein: CASSPGGLNTEAFF.

V and J are TRBV19 and TRBJ2-4; perhaps TRBD1 as D (5 bases). Trimming pared 6 bases from V and 5 bases from J, leaving 14 bases between. Germline V gene data show CDR1 as LNHDA and CDR2 as SQIVND (reference sequence). CDR3 size: 14 residues. For the CDR3, the DNA is TGTGCCAGTAGGGGGCGGATGACAGAAAACATTCAGTACTTC. Amino acid sequence: CASRGRMTENIQYF.

This chain links TRBV5-6 with TRBJ2-3, with 8 bases lining up with TRBD2. Germline CDR1 reads SGHDT; CDR2 reads YYEEEE. The CDR3 has 18 amino acids. J gave up 1 base and V 4 bases, and 14 bases lay outside the gene matches. The CDR3 loop is CASSLTSGGDRGTDTQYF. The CDR3 region has the DNA TGTGCCAGCAGCCTAACTAGCGGAGGGGATAGAGGCACAGATACGCAGTATTTT.

V is TRBV5-1 and J is TRBJ2-2, with D unresolved. The CDR3 is made up of 16 amino acids. CDR1 SGHRS and CDR2 YFSETQ come from the germline V gene. V lost 0 bases and J 1 base, leaving 10 bases between the germline ends. CDR3 in amino acids: CASSLETGMNTGELFF. The DNA of the CDR3 is TGCGCCAGCAGCTTGGAGACGGGTATGAACACCGGGGAGCTGTTTTTT.

The CDR3 is CASRITGTDVFSGNTIYF. The CDR3 coding sequence is TGTGCCAGCAGAATAACCGGGACAGACGTTTTCTCTGGAAACACCATATATTTT. The chain employs TRBV7-9 and TRBJ1-3; 7 positions match TRBD1. Germline trimming cut 6 bases from V and 0 bases from J; bases unmatched to any gene: 14. CDR3 length: 18 residues. Germline V gene sequence: CDR1 SEHNR, CDR2 FQNEAQ (reference sequence). The whole variable domain, filled in from reference TRBV7-9 and TRBJ1-3, reads DTGVSQNPRHKITKRGQNVTFRCDPISEHNRLYWYRQTLGQGPEFLTYFQNEAQLEKSRLLSDRFSAERPKGSFSTLEIQRTEQGDSAMYLCASRITGTDVFSGNTIYFGEGSWLTVV.

This clone was observed once. The chain links TRBV2 to TRBJ1-2; possibly TRBD1 for D (6 bases). The V end lost 9 bases, the J end lost 2 bases, and 10 bases lay between the germline ends. CDR1 is SNHLY, CDR2 FYNNEI, per germline. There are 12 residues in the CDR3. CDR3 DNA sequence: TGTGCCAGGAGCAGGGGAAACTATGGCTACACCTTC. It encodes CARSRGNYGYTF.

The gene calls are TRBV20-1 and TRBJ2-7; no definite D call. From germline, CDR1 is DFQATT and CDR2 SNEGSKA (reference sequence). The CDR3 loop spans 11 amino acids. The germline V and J ends were trimmed by 5 bases and 3 bases, with 8 bases remaining between them. Written as DNA, the CDR3 is TGCAGTGCTCCGGCGGACTACGAGCAGTACTTC. This codes for CSAPADYEQYF.

The chain links TRBV7-8 to TRBJ1-4; D is uncertain. This CDR3 has 16 residues. V was cut by 5 bases and J by 0 bases, with 13 bases left in between. CDR1 is SGHVS and CDR2 is FQNEAQ in the germline V gene. DNA for the CDR3: TGTGCCAGCAGCCCTCAGATAGCTGCAACTAATGAAAAACTGTTTTTT. As protein: CASSPQIAATNEKLFF.

The genes are TRBV10-1 and TRBJ2-3; D uncertain. This CDR3 spans 15 amino acids. V lost 5 bases and J lost 4, with 16 bases in between. Germline CDR1 reads WNHNN; CDR2 reads SYGVQD (reference sequence). The CDR3 coding sequence is TGCGCCAGCAGTCCTACGGAGATTGGTTCAGATACGCAGTATTTT. It is translated as CASSPTEIGSDTQYF.

The V and J genes are TRBV7-9 and TRBJ1-4; a weak D match, TRBD1 (5 bases). CDR1 and CDR2 (germline): SEHNR, FQNEAQ (reference sequence). The CDR3 is 14 residues long. V gave up 3 bases and J gave up 7 bases, with 12 bases separating them. CDR3 residues: CASSLTAGVEKLFF. Written as DNA, the CDR3 is TGTGCCAGCAGCTTGACAGCCGGAGTTGAAAAACTGTTTTTT.

This clone was seen a handful of times. The rearrangement links TRBV7-9 to TRBJ2-5; possibly TRBD1 for D (6 bases). V lost 2 bases, J lost 4 bases, and 17 bases lay in between. The CDR3 spans 16 residues. Germline V CDR1 and CDR2: SEHNR, FQNEAQ (reference sequence). The CDR3 DNA is TGTGCCAGCAGCTTATTTGGGGGCGAATTTGTAGAGACCCAGTACTTC. Translation gives CASSLFGGEFVETQYF.

This clone was seen just once. The J gene is TRBJ2-2, the V gene TRBV5-1; D is unresolved. The CDR3 totals 15 residues. Trimming shortened V by 0 bases and J by 10 bases, and 16 bases separated the two germline ends. The germline V gene has CDR1 SGHRS and CDR2 YFSETQ. The chain's CDR3 is CASSLEAYTGLELFF. The CDR3 DNA sequence: TGCGCCAGCAGCTTGGAGGCATACACCGGGTTGGAGCTGTTTTTT.

J is TRBJ2-5 and V is TRBV19, with 7 bases identical to TRBD2. V shed 9 bases and J 7 bases; nucleotides not matched to a gene: 11. CDR3 size: 13 residues. Germline V gene sequence: CDR1 LNHDA, CDR2 SQIVND (reference sequence). CDR3 DNA sequence: TGTGCCAGGGGACTACAAAGGGTGTGGACCCAGTACTTC. Its protein product is CARGLQRVWTQYF.

This chain joins TRBV18 and TRBJ1-4; 7 positions match TRBD1. The CDR3 consists of 15 residues. Germline V gives CDR1 KGHSH, CDR2 LQKENI. With 5 bases clipped from V and 0 bases from J, the junction kept 3 bases outside the gene matches. For the CDR3, the DNA is TGTGCCAGCTCAATAACAGGGGCAACTAATGAAAAACTGTTTTTT. Encoded protein: CASSITGATNEKLFF.

V and J are TRBV19 and TRBJ2-1; TRBD2 matches 8 bases. The CDR3 totals 16 residues. V lost 3 bases to trimming and J lost 2 bases; unmatched junction nucleotides: 6. Per germline, CDR1 LNHDA and CDR2 SQIVND (reference sequence). This CDR3 reads CASSINPGGPYNEQFF. CDR3 DNA sequence: TGTGCCAGTAGTATCAACCCGGGAGGGCCCTACAATGAGCAGTTCTTC.

The CDR3, as DNA: TGTGCCATCAGTGAGGCGGGGCATTCACCCCTCCACTTT. It specifies CAISEAGHSPLHF. The chain joins TRBV10-3 to TRBJ1-6, with TRBD1 as a possible D gene (5 bases). Trimming took off 2 bases at V and 8 bases at J, with 7 bases between the two ends. Germline V CDR1 and CDR2: ENHRY, SYGVKD. The CDR3 is 13 residues long.

This clone was seen once. V gene TRBV29-1 combines with J gene TRBJ1-2; maybe TRBD1 (5 bases). This CDR3 region has 13 residues. Germline assignment: CDR1 SQVTM and CDR2 ANQGSEA. V was shortened by 1 base and J by 8 bases, with 14 bases between the two germline ends. The CDR3 nucleotides are TGCAGCGTTGAAGGGGAGGGGCGCGGGGGCTACACCTTC. Amino acid sequence: CSVEGEGRGGYTF.